This record covers a single T cell receptor (beta chain). The data derive from a study of blood T cell repertoires in COVID-19. Study information: COVID-19 samples, acute and convalescent, were from the United States, Italy and Spain. T cells, B-cell-depleted T cells, or PBMCs supplied cDNA or gDNA.

Original processing notes: Estimation of nucleated cell counts was performed using reference gene primer amplification. The assay was immunoSEQ multiplex PCR, and TCRdb's table has in-frame clones only and misses some. Clonal size and the V and J genes are those of that table, whereas D and trimming came from the DNA. The sample contains 200,000 to 250,000 clones, more than 70% of which appear only once. This CDR3 region has 14 residues. V was clipped by 3 bases and J by 4 bases; unmatched bases: 5. Germline V lookup: CDR1 SGDLS, CDR2 YYNGEE. This chain links TRBV9 with TRBJ1-2; the match to TRBD1 covers 8 bases. The clonotype comes from an elderly woman with acute or convalescent COVID-19. Specimen: peripheral blood. The CDR3 is CASSAQGAGYGYTF. The DNA for the CDR3 is TGTGCCAGCAGCGCTCAGGGGGCTGGCTATGGCTACACCTTC.